This is a list of T cell receptor beta chains from one sample in a study of T cells in tuberculosis. Here immunoSEQ multiplex PCR was the method, and the copy in TCRdb shows in-frame clones only, minus some. The table includes 61,000 or so clones, about 86% detected once. Specimen: CD1b-GMM tetramer-negative cells sorted from PBMCs. The receptors derive from an adult woman with latent tuberculosis. CDR3s include the opening cysteine and the closing phenylalanine or tryptophan. The D gene is left open where the match is weak. Some rows mark clone size as missing; the rest say once, few, many or name a class of expanded clone.

j_call clone_size v_call d_call cdr3_nt cdr3_aa
TRBJ1-5 NA TRBV28 NA TGTGCCAGCATTCCGGGGGTGGACTATGGCAATCAGCCCCAGCATTTT CASIPGVDYGNQPQHF
TRBJ2-1 NA TRBV7-7 TRBD2 TGTGCCAGCAGCGGGGTCAGCGGGAGGGACTACAATGAGCAGTTCTTC CASSGVSGRDYNEQFF
TRBJ1-4 NA TRBV19 NA TGTGCCAGTAGTCGGTCCAATGAAAAACTGTTTTTT CASSRSNEKLFF
TRBJ2-7 NA TRBV19 NA TGTGCCAGTAGTCTCTACCCGAGCGGAGTCCCCTACGAGCAGTACTTC CASSLYPSGVPYEQYF
TRBJ2-5 once TRBV5-1 TRBD1 TGCGCCAGCAGCGGGGGGACAGGGGTCAGGGAGACCCAGTACTTC CASSGGTGVRETQYF
TRBJ2-7 few TRBV27 TRBD2 TGTGCCAGCAGTTTAAGGCGGGGGGCCCTCGACGAGCAGTACTTC CASSLRRGALDEQYF
TRBJ2-7 NA TRBV6-1 TRBD2 TGTGCCAGCAGTGAGCGGCTAGCGGGAGGGCCGACGCTTGAGCAGTACTTC CASSERLAGGPTLEQYF
TRBJ2-7 NA TRBV27 NA TGTGCCAGCAGCTACCGGGGAGACGGTTACGAGCAGTACTTC CASSYRGDGYEQYF
TRBJ1-5 NA TRBV18 TRBD1 TGTGCCAGCTCACCAGACAGGGGGAAGGGTCAGCCCCAGCATTTT CASSPDRGKGQPQHF
TRBJ2-1 NA TRBV7-3 TRBD2 TGTGCCAGCAGCGCCATGGTAGCGGGGGCCAGGAATGAGCAGTTCTTC CASSAMVAGARNEQFF
TRBJ1-1 NA TRBV9 TRBD1 TGTGCCAGCAGCGGAGGGGGCTCAATGAACACTGAAGCTTTCTTT CASSGGGSMNTEAFF
TRBJ2-1 NA TRBV7-2 NA TGTGCCAGCACCCAGGCAGGAAGCTCCTACAATGAGCAGTTCTTC CASTQAGSSYNEQFF
TRBJ2-5 NA TRBV14 NA TGTGCCAGCAGCCGGGGCGGGGGCAGTAGGCAAGAGACCCAGTACTTC CASSRGGGSRQETQYF
TRBJ2-7 NA TRBV5-1 TRBD2 TGCGCCAGCAGCTTGGCAGCCAGCGGGAGAGGATACGAGCAGTACTTC CASSLAASGRGYEQYF
TRBJ2-2 NA TRBV28 NA TGTGCCAGCAGTCCGGACAACAGAGAGCTGTTTTTT CASSPDNRELFF
TRBJ2-5 NA TRBV5-1 NA TGCGCCAGCAGCTTGCCAGGAGGGCCTTCGGAGACCCAGTACTTC CASSLPGGPSETQYF
TRBJ1-3 few TRBV9 NA TGTGCCAGCAGCGTCGGGGTATCTGGAAACACCATATATTTT CASSVGVSGNTIYF
TRBJ2-3 once TRBV5-1 TRBD1 TGCGCCAGCAGCTTCGGGCAGGGGGCAGATACGCAGTATTTT CASSFGQGADTQYF
TRBJ1-1 NA TRBV6-5 NA TGTGCCAGCAGTTACGCGAACAGGGCTGGGAGAACTGAAGCTTTCTTT CASSYANRAGRTEAFF
TRBJ1-2 NA TRBV10-2 TRBD1 TGCGCCAGCAGTCTGACAGGGGTCGGAGGCTACACCTTC CASSLTGVGGYTF
TRBJ1-2 NA TRBV18 NA TGTGCCAGCTCACCAACTGGGAGAGACTATGGCTACACCTTC CASSPTGRDYGYTF
TRBJ2-1 NA TRBV6-1 NA TGTGCCAGCACTTTCAGTGGCGGGATAAACTCTGAGCAGTTCTTC CASTFSGGINSEQFF
TRBJ2-7 NA TRBV4-3 TRBD2 TGCGCCAGCAGCCAAGATAGAGGAGATGCAGCGGGGGGATCCTACGAGCAGTACTTC CASSQDRGDAAGGSYEQYF
TRBJ2-5 few TRBV19 NA TGTGCCAGTAGTAATGGCATCCAAGAGACCCAGTACTTC CASSNGIQETQYF
TRBJ2-7 NA TRBV23-1 NA TGCGCCAGCAGTCGGTCGGGGGAGACCTACGAGCAGTACTTC CASSRSGETYEQYF
TRBJ2-7 NA TRBV28 NA TGTGCCAGCAGCTCGGGTGGGAGTGGGGGGAGACTCTCCTACGAGCAGTACTTC CASSSGGSGGRLSYEQYF
TRBJ2-1 once TRBV7-2 NA TGTGCCAGCAGCTTAGCGACAGCCTCCTACAATGAGCAGTTCTTC CASSLATASYNEQFF
TRBJ1-2 NA TRBV6-5 NA TGTGCCAGCAGTTACTCGACTAGGCAGAGCTATGGCTACACCTTC CASSYSTRQSYGYTF
TRBJ1-1 NA TRBV29-1 TRBD1 TGCAGCGTTGAGGACAGGGGAATTACCATTGAAGCTTTCTTT CSVEDRGITIEAFF
TRBJ1-2 NA TRBV19 TRBD1 TGTGCCAGTAGTAGAACAGGGGATGGTGGCTACACCTTC CASSRTGDGGYTF
TRBJ2-3 NA TRBV5-6 TRBD2 TGTGCCAGCAGCTTAGGTCGGGGGGGGCGTTTCCCAGATACGCAGTATTTT CASSLGRGGRFPDTQYF
TRBJ1-1 NA TRBV5-1 NA TGCGCCAGCAGCCTATACTGGGACTCCCTAACGGCTTTCTTT CASSLYWDSLTAFF
TRBJ1-2 NA TRBV28 NA TGTGCCAGCAGCCGAGACCTTGGGGCTGGTGGCTACACCTTC CASSRDLGAGGYTF
TRBJ1-1 NA TRBV28 NA TGTGCCAGCAGTTTCTGGAACACTGAAGCTTTCTTT CASSFWNTEAFF
TRBJ2-7 once TRBV6-1 TRBD2 TGTGCCAGCAGAAAGGGAGGGTACGAGCAGTACTTC CASRKGGYEQYF
TRBJ1-2 NA TRBV4-2 NA TGTGCCAGCAGCCAAGAGAACACCAATGGCTACACCTTC CASSQENTNGYTF
TRBJ1-1 NA TRBV6-6 NA TGTGCCAGCAGCCCACAGGGAACTGAAGCTTTCTTT CASSPQGTEAFF
TRBJ2-5 NA TRBV6-4 TRBD2 TGTGCCAGGACTAGCGGGGGACCACAAGAGACCCAGTACTTC CARTSGGPQETQYF
TRBJ2-1 NA TRBV6-4 TRBD2 TGTGCCACCCACATCCCGGGACTAGGTCTACAATTCGAGCAGTTCTTC CATHIPGLGLQFEQFF